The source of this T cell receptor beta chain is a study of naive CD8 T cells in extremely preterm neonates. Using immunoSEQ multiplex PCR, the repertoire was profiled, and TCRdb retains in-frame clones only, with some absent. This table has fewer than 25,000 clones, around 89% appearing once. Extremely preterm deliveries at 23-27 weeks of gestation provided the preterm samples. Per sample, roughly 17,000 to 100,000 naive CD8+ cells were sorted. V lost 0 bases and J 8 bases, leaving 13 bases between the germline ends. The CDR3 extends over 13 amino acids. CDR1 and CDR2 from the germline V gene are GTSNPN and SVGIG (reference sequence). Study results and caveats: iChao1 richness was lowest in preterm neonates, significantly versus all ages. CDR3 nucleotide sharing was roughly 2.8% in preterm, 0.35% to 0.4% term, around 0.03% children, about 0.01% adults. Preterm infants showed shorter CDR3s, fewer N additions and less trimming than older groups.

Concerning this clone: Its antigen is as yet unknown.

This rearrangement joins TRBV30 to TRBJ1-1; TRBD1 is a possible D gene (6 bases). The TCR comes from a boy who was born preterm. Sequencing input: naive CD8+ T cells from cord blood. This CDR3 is CAWSVGRGTEAFF. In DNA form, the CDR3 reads TGTGCCTGGAGTGTAGGGAGGGGGACAGAAGCTTTCTTT.